These T cell receptor beta chains were read from a single sample in a study of T cell responses to AZD1222 COVID-19 vaccine. Sequencing was performed with immunoSEQ multiplex PCR; in TCRdb, only in-frame clones are kept and a portion is missing. The repertoire holds about 120,000 clones, with around 94% as singletons. Sequencing used peripheral blood, obtained on day 0 of AZD1222 vaccination. Source of these receptors: an adult in good health. CDR3s leave out the opening cysteine and the closing phenylalanine or tryptophan.

V gene,CDR3 length,CDR3 protein
TRBV19,13,ASSPGLKLWGELF
TRBV18,12,ASSPGQGAYGYT
TRBV6-1,13,ASSEGQGSSNEQF
TRBV29-1,9,SVGKDDGYT
TRBV10-3,12,AIGAGGTNTEAF
TRBV11-3,12,ASNLGVSYTEAF
TRBV6-5,13,ASSHLGSTNEKLF
TRBV9,14,ASSVGGGLNTGELF
TRBV5-8,14,ASSLNQGARTDTQY
TRBV7-2,12,ASSPRRGNEKLF
TRBV4-1,13,ASSLQGQPNYGYT
TRBV2,12,ASSRQISGNTIY
TRBV11-2,10,ASSINTGELF
TRBV6-1,13,ASSDLGTRNSPLH
TRBV4-1,14,ASSQDKGGGGNTIY
TRBV4-1,12,ASRRPGTNYGYT
TRBV6-5,13,ASSYSYRERQPQH
TRBV18,13,ASSPYREFNSPLH
TRBV10-2,11,ASSERGSYGYT
TRBV5-1,14,ASTPTGPGGNNEQF
TRBV11-3,11,ASSSQAGVGYT
TRBV3-1/TRBV3-2,11,ASSQVGTDRYT
TRBV11-2,11,ASSLDLQDEQF
TRBV4-1,13,ASSQSGGGTGELF
TRBV6-2/TRBV6-3,13,ASSYSITDTGELF
TRBV7-6,14,ASSFPGSSNGNTIY
TRBV6-5,13,ASSYSDRGRYEQY
TRBV7-7,15,ASSHDLEGANTGELF
TRBV30,12,AWSVGVANSPLH
TRBV5-4,14,ASSLGQGGANTEAF
TRBV7-8,15,ASSLVPVGQGGETQY
TRBV19,11,ASSMGQREKLF
TRBV6-5,11,ASRRGSNQPQH
TRBV9,13,ASSVSPTTLDGYT
TRBV30,12,AWSPTQGRTPLH
TRBV29-1,15,SVDRLFMESSYNEQF
TRBV7-9,13,ASSLGRVTANEQF